Shown below are 31 T cell receptor beta chains from a single sample sequenced in a study of blood T cell repertoires in COVID-19. Repertoires were generated with immunoSEQ multiplex PCR, while TCRdb's copy carries only in-frame clones and drops some. The table lists 300,000 to 400,000 clones, about 90% of them singletons, with around 3% in the top ten. Sequences were obtained from peripheral blood. The receptors shown here come from a woman under 40 with COVID-19, enrolled during active disease.

The J gene is TRBJ1-1, the V gene TRBV29-1; TRBD1 agrees at 9 bases. Germline loops: CDR1 SQVTM, CDR2 ANQGSEA. V was pared by 5 bases and J by 3 bases, with 4 bases of the junction left unmatched. The CDR3 spans 13 residues. CDR3 in DNA: TGCAGCGTTAACAGGGGGCGGTACACTGAAGCTTTCTTT. This gives the protein CSVNRGRYTEAFF.

The chain is built from TRBV7-2 and TRBJ1-3; possible D gene TRBD1, 5 bases. Trimming removed 2 bases from V and 6 bases from J, with 14 bases in between. Germline CDR1 reads SGHTA; CDR2 reads FQGNSA. There are 15 residues in the CDR3. In DNA, the CDR3 is TGTGCCAGCAGCTTAAGCTTGGGGCCACCAAACACCATATATTTT. Amino acids: CASSLSLGPPNTIYF.

This sequence joins TRBV25-1 and TRBJ1-1, with TRBD1 matching over 7 bases. The CDR3 has 14 residues. Germline lookup yields CDR1 MGHDK and CDR2 SYGVNS. V lost 1 base to trimming and J lost 3 bases; unmatched junction nucleotides: 2. The CDR3 loop is CASSEWDSYTEAFF. CDR3 in DNA: TGTGCCAGCAGTGAATGGGACAGCTACACTGAAGCTTTCTTT.

The table lists this clone with a count of one. The rearrangement uses TRBV7-9 and TRBJ1-1; D gene ambiguous. The germline gives CDR1 SEHNR, CDR2 FQNEAQ (reference sequence). This CDR3 has 15 residues. V lost 1 base to trimming and J lost 11 bases, with 20 bases between them. CDR3 DNA sequence: TGTGCCAGCAGCTTAGATCGACAAGAACTCTTTCGGGCTTTCTTT. Encoded protein: CASSLDRQELFRAFF.

This clone has just one count. The same CDR3 also results from other DNA sequences found in this sample. The CDR3 here is CASSSDRGNEKLFF. CDR3 DNA sequence: TGTGCCAGCAGCTCGGACAGGGGGAATGAAAAACTGTTTTTT. This rearrangement joins TRBV7-2 to TRBJ1-4; 10 positions agree with TRBD1. Germline V gene lookup returns CDR1 SGHTA and CDR2 FQGNSA. The CDR3 totals 14 residues. V trimming: 4 bases; J trimming: 5 bases; junction bases outside the gene matches: 1. Full variable domain (outside the CDR3, taken from reference TRBV7-2 and TRBJ1-4): GAGVSQSPSNKVTEKGKDVELRCDPISGHTALYWYRQSLGQGLEFLIYFQGNSAPDKSGLPSDRFSAERTGGSVSTLTIQRTQQEDSAVYLCASSSDRGNEKLFFGSGTQLSVL.

The chain combines TRBV27 with TRBJ2-2, with TRBD1 as a possible D gene (6 bases). The V gene lost 7 bases and the J gene lost 11 bases, with 20 bases spanning the gap. Germline V gives CDR1 MNHEY, CDR2 SMNVEV (reference sequence). The CDR3 sequence is 14 residues long. The CDR3 region is CASTHLFRGSELFF. The CDR3 DNA follows: TGTGCCAGCACTCACCTCTTCAGGGGCAGTGAGCTGTTTTTT.

V is TRBV19 and J is TRBJ1-1; D is possibly TRBD1 (5 bases). The CDR3 is 16 residues long. Per germline, CDR1 LNHDA and CDR2 SQIVND (reference sequence). Deletions cut 5 bases from V and 3 bases from J, with 19 bases between. The CDR3: CASSGYGYRGDTEAFF. DNA for the CDR3: TGTGCCAGTAGTGGGTACGGCTACCGGGGGGACACTGAAGCTTTCTTT. Full variable domain (outside the CDR3, taken from reference TRBV19 and TRBJ1-1): DGGITQSPKYLFRKEGQNVTLSCEQNLNHDAMYWYRQDPGQGLRLIYYSQIVNDFQKGDIAEGYSVSREKKESFPLTVTSAQKNPTAFYLCASSGYGYRGDTEAFFGQGTRLTVV.

The count of this clone is one. The rearrangement joins TRBV30 to TRBJ1-1; no clear D gene. Trimming took off 4 bases at V and 3 bases at J, with 9 bases between the two ends. There are 12 residues in the CDR3. Looked up from germline, CDR1 is GTSNPN and CDR2 is SVGIG (reference sequence). The CDR3 nucleotides are TGTGCCTGGATCCAGGTGGACACTGAAGCTTTCTTT. Encoded protein: CAWIQVDTEAFF.

The chain couples TRBV4-1 to TRBJ2-7, with D maybe TRBD2 (6 bases). Per germline, CDR1 MGHRA and CDR2 YSYEKL. Between the trimmed V and J ends, which lost 1 base and 3 bases, there was a span of 10 bases. CDR3 length equals 14 residues. CDR3 bases: TGCGCCAGCAGCCAAGTTCAGGGACTCTACGAGCAGTACGTC. Its translation: CASSQVQGLYEQYV.

This chain uses TRBV5-1 with TRBJ2-3; D is unresolved. The germline gives CDR1 SGHRS, CDR2 YFSETQ. V dropped 2 bases and J dropped 6 bases, with 10 bases sitting between them. This CDR3 comprises 13 residues. The CDR3 is CASSFRSWDTQYF. The CDR3 DNA is TGCGCCAGCAGCTTCAGGTCCTGGGATACGCAGTATTTT.

The chain combines TRBV19 with TRBJ1-1, with D possibly being TRBD1 (6 bases). This CDR3 is built from 15 residues. The V and J ends lost 4 bases and 0 bases respectively, with 12 bases between them. Germline lookup yields CDR1 LNHDA and CDR2 SQIVND (reference sequence). CDR3 sequence (DNA): TGTGCCAGTAGTAAACAGGGCTTCATGAACACTGAAGCTTTCTTT. Protein product: CASSKQGFMNTEAFF.

The V gene is TRBV20-1, the J gene TRBJ2-5, with D possibly being TRBD1 (7 bases). CDR1 is DFQATT and CDR2 is SNEGSKA in the germline V gene (reference sequence). The CDR3 covers 16 residues. Trimming left V 3 bases short and J 3 bases short, with 20 bases between. For the CDR3, the DNA is TGCAGTGCTAGTCAGCCAGGGGGGATGTTTAAAGAGACCCAGTACTTC. It yields the protein CSASQPGGMFKETQYF.

The rearrangement uses TRBV10-3 and TRBJ2-2; 8 bases line up with TRBD2. This CDR3 spans 16 amino acids. Trimming removed 0 bases from V and 3 bases from J; junction bases left unmatched: 3. Germline values: CDR1 ENHRY, CDR2 SYGVKD. CDR3 protein: CAISESSGSYTGELFF. The DNA of the CDR3 is TGTGCCATCAGTGAGTCCAGCGGGAGCTACACCGGGGAGCTGTTTTTT.

The chain is built from TRBV16 and TRBJ1-2; 9 bases map to TRBD1. Germline values: CDR1 KGHSY, CDR2 FQNENV. There are 16 residues in the CDR3. Trimming cost V 0 bases and J 2 bases; bases outside gene matches: 4. This chain's CDR3 is CASSQSTGTGNYGYTF. The DNA for the CDR3 is TGTGCCAGCAGCCAATCCACTGGGACAGGGAACTATGGCTACACCTTC.

CDR3 bases: TGTGCCAGCAGTTACAGCTTCTCCGGGACTCTTTACGAGCAGTACTTC. Translation: CASSYSFSGTLYEQYF. The chain uses TRBV6-5 and TRBJ2-7, with D possibly TRBD2 on 6 matching bases. The CDR3 contains 16 residues. V lost 2 bases and J lost 4, with 18 bases in between. Germline values: CDR1 MNHEY, CDR2 SVGAGI.

The V call is TRBV11-3, the J call TRBJ2-7, with D possibly being TRBD1 (6 bases). Germline V gene sequence: CDR1 SGHNT, CDR2 YENEEA. With 4 bases removed from V and 6 bases from J, the gap between germline ends came to 22 bases. The CDR3 length is 16 residues. CDR3 sequence: CASSCTTGTSFREQYV. The CDR3 coding sequence is TGTGCCAGCAGCTGTACAACCGGGACATCATTCCGCGAGCAGTACGTC.

This clone was seen once. V gene TRBV4-3 combines with J gene TRBJ1-2, with unresolved D. In germline, CDR1 is LGHNA, CDR2 YSLEER. Trimming cost V 0 bases and J 7 bases, with 9 bases left between them. The CDR3 sequence is 13 residues long. The CDR3 here is CASSQEAGSGYTF. The CDR3 DNA follows: TGCGCCAGCAGCCAAGAAGCGGGGTCTGGCTACACCTTC.

The genes are TRBV27 and TRBJ2-5, with 15 bases lining up with TRBD2. The J segment lost 1 base and the V segment lost 5 bases, leaving 5 bases of the junction unmatched. Germline V CDR1 and CDR2: MNHEY, SMNVEV (reference sequence). The CDR3 covers 17 residues. The CDR3 DNA reads as TGTGCCAGCAGTGCGGGACTAGCGGGGGGCTCCCAAGAGACCCAGTACTTC. It encodes CASSAGLAGGSQETQYF.

V usage is TRBV14 and J usage is TRBJ1-4, with D perhaps matching TRBD1 (5 bases). V was trimmed by 2 bases and J by 13 bases, leaving 11 bases between them. Germline V CDR1 and CDR2: SGHDN, FVKESK. This CDR3 contains 12 residues. The CDR3 DNA reads TGTGCCAGCAGCCAATGGGGGAGGGGACTGTTTTTT. Encoded protein: CASSQWGRGLFF.

The genes are TRBV20-1 and TRBJ1-2; D remains unclear. V shed 3 bases and J shed 2 bases, with 7 bases lying between them. The CDR3 is made up of 12 amino acids. Germline CDR1 and CDR2: DFQATT and SNEGSKA (reference sequence). CDR3 sequence reads: CSASGGNYGYTF. The CDR3 DNA follows: TGCAGTGCTAGTGGCGGGAACTATGGCTACACCTTC.

This sequence joins TRBV4-1 and TRBJ1-2; no reliable D call. V shed 1 base and J shed 8 bases, with 11 bases lying between them. The germline CDR1 and CDR2 sequences are MGHRA and YSYEKL. CDR3 length equals 13 residues. CDR3 region: CASSQAGSRGYTF. The CDR3 nucleotides are TGCGCCAGCAGCCAAGCGGGGAGTCGCGGCTACACCTTC.

The V and J genes are TRBV13 and TRBJ2-3; TRBD1 matches at 10 bases. The V segment lost 4 bases and the J segment 1 base; nucleotides outside the gene matches: 8. This CDR3 is 17 amino acids long. Per germline, CDR1 PRHDT and CDR2 FYEKMQ (reference sequence). The CDR3 protein is CASSSSSGTGGTDTQYF. CDR3 bases: TGTGCCAGCAGCTCAAGCTCCGGGACAGGGGGCACAGATACGCAGTATTTT.

The DNA of the CDR3 is TGCGCCAGCAGCCAAGCCCGGGGGGGCTACACCGGGGAGCTGTTTTTT. Translated, it gives CASSQARGGYTGELFF. This chain uses TRBV4-1 with TRBJ2-2; 8 bases map to TRBD2. This CDR3 is 16 amino acids long. The V and J ends lost 1 base and 3 bases, in that order; junction bases with no gene match: 4. Germline V gene data show CDR1 as MGHRA and CDR2 as YSYEKL.

This chain links TRBV9 with TRBJ2-7, with D tentatively TRBD2 (6 bases). This CDR3 comprises 14 residues. Germline CDR1 is SGDLS and CDR2 is YYNGEE. Trimming shortened V by 0 bases and J by 2 bases, and 9 bases separated the two germline ends. CDR3: CASSVDCGAYEQYV. In nucleotides, the CDR3 is TGTGCCAGCAGCGTAGACTGCGGGGCCTACGAGCAGTACGTC.

This rearrangement joins TRBV7-9 to TRBJ1-2; D remains unclear. The CDR3 totals 11 residues. CDR1 SEHNR and CDR2 FQNEAQ come from the germline V gene (reference sequence). Deletions cut 5 bases from V and 3 bases from J, with 4 bases between. In DNA form, the CDR3 reads TGTGCCAGCAGCATCGACTATGGCTACACCTTC. This codes for CASSIDYGYTF.

V is TRBV28 and J is TRBJ1-2, with 7 positions matching TRBD1. Germline V lookup: CDR1 MDHEN, CDR2 SYDVKM. The CDR3 has 14 residues. V lost 5 bases to trimming and J lost 2 bases; unmatched junction nucleotides: 5. The CDR3 DNA sequence: TGTGCCAGCAGTACCGAGGACAGGAACTATGGCTACACCTTC. This gives the protein CASSTEDRNYGYTF.

The chain combines TRBV6-2 or TRBV6-3 with TRBJ2-1, with 11 nucleotides matching TRBD2. Germline V gene sequence: CDR1 MNHEY, CDR2 SVGEGT. Germline trimming cut 5 bases from V and 6 bases from J; bases unmatched to any gene: 9. The CDR3 length is 16 residues. CDR3 nucleotide sequence: TGTGCCAGCAGTGAGGAACTAGCGGGGGTCCGCAATGAGCAGTTCTTC. Its protein is CASSEELAGVRNEQFF.

The rearrangement uses TRBV7-2 and TRBJ2-7; 7 bases align to TRBD2. The CDR3 is 14 residues long. Germline-derived CDR1 and CDR2 are SGHTA and FQGNSA. V shed 5 bases and J 3 bases; nucleotides not matched to a gene: 7. The chain's CDR3 is CASSPGLQDYEQYF. The CDR3 DNA sequence: TGTGCCAGCAGCCCGGGACTACAAGACTACGAGCAGTACTTC.

This chain connects TRBV9 to TRBJ1-1, with D hard to call. The V end was cut by 2 bases, the J end by 3 bases, with 5 bases between. This CDR3 comprises 12 residues. The germline CDR1 and CDR2 sequences are SGDLS and YYNGEE. The CDR3 coding sequence is TGTGCCAGCAGCGTCGGGGACACTGAAGCTTTCTTT. Protein: CASSVGDTEAFF.

This chain connects TRBV11-2 to TRBJ2-7; 7 bases fit TRBD1. With V trimmed by 4 bases and J by 3 bases, 18 bases remained unmatched. The CDR3 covers 18 residues. Germline CDR1 is SGHAT and CDR2 is FQNNGV. In nucleotides, the CDR3 is TGTGCCAGCAGCTCAGAGGGACAGTACTTTACCCCCGACTACGAGCAGTACTTC. Its protein product is CASSSEGQYFTPDYEQYF. The variable domain in full, completed from reference TRBV11-2 and TRBJ2-7, reads EAGVAQSPRYKIIEKRQSVAFWCNPISGHATLYWYQQILGQGPKLLIQFQNNGVVDDSQLPKDRFSAERLKGVDSTLKIQPAKLEDSAVYLCASSSEGQYFTPDYEQYFGPGTRLTVT.

The chain couples TRBV6-5 to TRBJ1-2, with 11 positions matching TRBD1. CDR3 length: 15 amino acids. Germline V gene sequence: CDR1 MNHEY, CDR2 SVGAGI. V lost 6 bases and J lost 4; bases outside the gene matches: 7. Here the CDR3 reads CASSYGQGATYGYTF. CDR3 DNA: TGTGCCAGCAGCTACGGACAGGGGGCGACCTATGGCTACACCTTC.